This record looks at one T cell receptor (beta chain) sequence and its context. This sample was included in a study of cytomegalovirus exposure and HLA in healthy donors. In nominal health when sampled, donors likely had unrecorded immune exposures nonetheless. This PCR relied on a set of 60 Vbeta primers and 13 Jbeta primers. The assay was immunoSEQ multiplex PCR, and TCRdb's table has in-frame clones only and misses some. The sample lists 140,000 or so clones, 84% occurring once. The material sequenced was PBMCs. The clonotype was recovered from a boy aged 2-9 years in good health and CMV-seronegative.

CDR3 sequence (DNA): TGTGCCAGCAGTGAAGCCTTTCGAGCAGGGTGGATCACAGATACGCAGTATTTT. Residues: CASSEAFRAGWITDTQYF. This chain uses TRBV2 with TRBJ2-3; D may be TRBD1 (5 bases). The CDR3 has 18 residues. CDR1 is SNHLY, CDR2 FYNNEI, per germline. V lost 0 bases and J lost 2, with 18 bases in between.